The TCR beta chain described here comes from a study of T cell responses to AZD1222 COVID-19 vaccine. Across the study: The analysis combined second doses at about 4 or about 12 weeks.

CDR1 SQVTM and CDR2 ANQGSEA come from the germline V gene. The CDR3 is 15 amino acids. V was cut by 1 base and J by 0 bases, with 11 bases left in between. Assay: immunoSEQ multiplex PCR; the TCRdb copy retains only in-frame clones and omits some. This table has 80,000 to 90,000 clones, around 92% appearing once. The table lists this clone with a count of one. V is TRBV29-1 and J is TRBJ2-3; no clear D gene. The origin of this receptor is an adult in good health. Sequencing was performed on peripheral blood, taken on day 0 of AZD1222 vaccination. CDR3 in amino acids: CSVEVSQISTDTQYF. CDR3 DNA: TGCAGCGTTGAAGTTTCACAGATAAGCACAGATACGCAGTATTTT.